This T cell receptor beta chain was retrieved from a study of blood T cell repertoires in COVID-19. Study at large: COVID-19 samples, acute and convalescent, were from the United States, Italy and Spain. The cDNA or gDNA used as material had been derived from T cells, B-cell-depleted T cells, or PBMCs.

In the authors' workflow: Cell counts per sample came from amplifying reference gene primers. The repertoire was sequenced with immunoSEQ multiplex PCR; TCRdb's copy has only in-frame clones and lacks some. That table furnishes V, J and clone size, whereas the DNA furnished D and trimming. The table shows approximately 340,000 clones, with about four fifths occurring only once. This clonotype originated in a young man with active or convalescent COVID-19. Specimen: peripheral blood.

CDR3 nucleotides: TGCGCCAGCAGCGGCGCTGGGACAGCCTTCACTCCGGCTAATGAAAAACTGTTTTTT. Protein product: CASSGAGTAFTPANEKLFF. V is TRBV5-1 and J is TRBJ1-4, with TRBD1 matching 7 bases. The CDR3 runs to 19 residues. Germline CDR1 SGHRS, CDR2 YFSETQ. V was clipped by 4 bases and J by 3 bases; unmatched bases: 18.